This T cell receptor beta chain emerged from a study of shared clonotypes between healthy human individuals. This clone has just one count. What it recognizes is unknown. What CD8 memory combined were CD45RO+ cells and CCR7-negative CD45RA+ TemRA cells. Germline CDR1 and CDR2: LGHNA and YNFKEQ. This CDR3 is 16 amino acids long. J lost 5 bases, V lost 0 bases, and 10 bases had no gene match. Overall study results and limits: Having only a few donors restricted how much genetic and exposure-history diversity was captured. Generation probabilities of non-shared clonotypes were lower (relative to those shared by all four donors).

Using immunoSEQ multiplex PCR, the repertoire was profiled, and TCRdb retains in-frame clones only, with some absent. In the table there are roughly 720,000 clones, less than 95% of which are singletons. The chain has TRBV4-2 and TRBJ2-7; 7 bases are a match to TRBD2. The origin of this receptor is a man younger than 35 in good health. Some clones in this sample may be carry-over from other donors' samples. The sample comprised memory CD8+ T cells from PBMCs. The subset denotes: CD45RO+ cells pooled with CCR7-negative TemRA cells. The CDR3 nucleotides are TGTGCCAGCAGCCAAGATCTGGGAGCGGGATCCCACGAGCAGTACTTC. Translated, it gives CASSQDLGAGSHEQYF.